This TCR beta chain appears in the sequencing data of a study of blood T cell repertoires in COVID-19. Across the whole study: Acute and convalescent COVID-19 specimens originated in the United States, Italy and Spain.

V was clipped by 5 bases and J by 1 base; unmatched bases: 6. CDR3 length equals 16 residues. Germline CDR1 is MNHEY and CDR2 is SMNVEV (reference sequence). TCRdb's table, derived via immunoSEQ multiplex PCR, lists solely in-frame clones and lacks some. In the table there are 250,000 to 400,000 clones, about nine tenths of which are singletons. Material: peripheral blood. The rearrangement uses TRBV27 and TRBJ1-5; TRBD1 agrees at 9 bases. This receptor was obtained from a woman younger than 45 with COVID-19, enrolled during active disease. DNA for the CDR3: TGTGCCAGCAGTCCCTCCGGGACAGGGAGCAATCAGCCCCAGCATTTT. It translates to CASSPSGTGSNQPQHF.